The 24 T cell receptor beta chains in this list originate from one sample, sequenced in a study of blood T cell repertoires in COVID-19. Using immunoSEQ multiplex PCR, the repertoire was profiled, and TCRdb retains in-frame clones only, with some absent. The table includes 150,000 to 200,000 clones, approximately 84% detected once. The sample consisted of peripheral blood. The source is a human donor with acute or convalescent COVID-19. The donor label of this sample is uncertain.

This CDR3 is CASSSPTGQETQYF. The CDR3 DNA reads as TGCGCCAGCAGTTCCCCGACAGGGCAAGAGACCCAGTACTTC. J is TRBJ2-5 and V is TRBV5-1; 7 nucleotides agree with TRBD1. CDR1 and CDR2 (germline): SGHRS, YFSETQ. V lost 5 bases to trimming and J lost 2 bases; unmatched junction nucleotides: 6. The CDR3 extends over 14 amino acids.

The rearrangement uses TRBV2 and TRBJ2-1, with 8 bases aligning to TRBD2. Germline-derived CDR1 and CDR2 are SNHLY and FYNNEI. Losses at the gene ends were 8 bases for V and 2 bases for J; bases not matched to a gene: 5. The CDR3 loop spans 14 amino acids. Written as DNA, the CDR3 is TGTGCCAGCGGTTTACTAGCGGCCTACAATGAGCAGTTCTTC. Translating it yields CASGLLAAYNEQFF.

The CDR3 sequence is CASSRVDTGELFF. CDR3 DNA sequence: TGTGCCAGTAGCCGCGTAGACACCGGGGAGCTGTTTTTT. The V gene is TRBV19, the J gene TRBJ2-2, with D unresolved. CDR1 LNHDA and CDR2 SQIVND come from the germline V gene (reference sequence). V was shortened by 6 bases and J by 3 bases, with 8 bases between the two germline ends. This CDR3 comprises 13 residues.

This chain joins TRBV7-9 and TRBJ2-4; no reliable D call. The CDR3 runs to 17 residues. Germline V gives CDR1 SEHNR, CDR2 FQNEAQ (reference sequence). V was pared by 0 bases and J by 0 bases, with 12 bases between. CDR3 loop: CASSLAVVAVAKNIQYF. In nucleotides, the CDR3 is TGTGCCAGCAGCTTAGCGGTGGTTGCAGTAGCCAAAAACATTCAGTACTTC.

This chain links TRBV5-1 with TRBJ2-1; maybe TRBD1 (7 bases). Germline CDR1 reads SGHRS; CDR2 reads YFSETQ. The CDR3 length is 16 residues. V lost 7 bases and J lost 9, with 26 bases in between. DNA of the CDR3: TGCGCCAGCGAGAAGAGAGACCGGGACTCAGGGGGTGAGCAGTTCTTC. As protein: CASEKRDRDSGGEQFF.

This sequence joins TRBV11-2 and TRBJ1-1; maybe TRBD1 (6 bases). There are 15 residues in the CDR3. CDR1 SGHAT and CDR2 FQNNGV come from the germline V gene. V lost 3 bases, J lost 1 base, and 12 bases lay in between. CDR3 nucleotide sequence: TGTGCCAGCAGCTTCAGGGCGACAGGGAACACTGAAGCTTTCTTT. It is translated as CASSFRATGNTEAFF.

This chain uses TRBV10-3 with TRBJ1-1; a weak D match, TRBD1 (6 bases). V lost 0 bases, J lost 4 bases, and 6 bases lay in between. The germline gives CDR1 ENHRY, CDR2 SYGVKD. The CDR3 spans 13 residues. The CDR3 DNA sequence: TGTGCCATCAGTGAGTCAGGGGGCACTGAAGCTTTCTTT. Its protein is CAISESGGTEAFF.

The chain recombines TRBV19 with TRBJ2-7; TRBD1 is a possible D gene (6 bases). The CDR3 has 15 amino acids. Deletions cut 6 bases from V and 0 bases from J, with 15 bases between. CDR1 is LNHDA, CDR2 SQIVND, per germline (reference sequence). In DNA, the CDR3 is TGTGCCAGTAGCCAACCGCAGGGGACCTCCTACGAGCAGTACTTC. This gives the protein CASSQPQGTSYEQYF.

The chain joins TRBV7-9 to TRBJ1-4; a possible D gene is TRBD1 (6 bases). The CDR3 spans 15 residues. Between the trimmed V and J ends, which lost 5 bases and 7 bases, there was a span of 17 bases. Germline CDR1 SEHNR, CDR2 FQNEAQ (reference sequence). The CDR3 region is CASSRSGGLREKLFF. The CDR3 region has the DNA TGTGCCAGCAGCCGCTCCGGGGGGCTACGTGAAAAACTGTTTTTT.

The CDR3 DNA sequence: TGTGCCAGCAGTGGGGCTACACACAGGAGGGCGGGGGAGCAGTACTTC. Encoded protein: CASSGATHRRAGEQYF. The gene calls are TRBV6-1 and TRBJ2-7; possibly TRBD2 for D (6 bases). Trimming cost V 4 bases and J 7 bases, with 23 bases left between them. The CDR3 runs to 16 residues. Germline V gene lookup returns CDR1 MNHNS and CDR2 SASEGT.

The chain combines TRBV14 with TRBJ1-4; D gene unclear. The V gene lost 0 bases and the J gene lost 7 bases, with 18 bases spanning the gap. CDR3 length equals 17 residues. Germline V gene data show CDR1 as SGHDN and CDR2 as FVKESK. Here the CDR3 reads CASSQDRGVAVREKLFF. The CDR3 DNA is TGTGCCAGCAGCCAAGATCGGGGAGTAGCGGTACGTGAAAAACTGTTTTTT. Complete variable domain (other parts from reference TRBV14 and TRBJ1-4): EAGVTQFPSHSVIEKGQTVTLRCDPISGHDNLYWYRRVMGKEIKFLLHFVKESKQDESGMPNNRFLAERTGGTYSTLKVQPAELEDSGVYFCASSQDRGVAVREKLFFGSGTQLSVL.

This clone was seen once. V usage is TRBV18 and J usage is TRBJ2-1, with a possible D match to TRBD2 (6 bases). The CDR3 is 16 amino acids. CDR1 and CDR2 (germline): KGHSH, LQKENI. The germline V and J ends were trimmed by 5 bases and 0 bases, with 14 bases remaining between them. As DNA, the CDR3 is TGTGCCAGCTCAGGGTTGGCCGGGAGCTCCTACAATGAGCAGTTCTTC. Translated: CASSGLAGSSYNEQFF.

This clone occurred once. This sequence joins TRBV30 and TRBJ2-3, with D unclear. Trimming shortened V by 2 bases and J by 0 bases, and 3 bases separated the two germline ends. The CDR3 extends over 12 amino acids. In germline, CDR1 is GTSNPN, CDR2 SVGIG (reference sequence). The CDR3 here is CAWSSSTDTQYF. CDR3 nucleotide sequence: TGTGCCTGGAGTTCTAGCACAGATACGCAGTATTTT.

This clone occurred a few times. This chain links TRBV5-1 with TRBJ2-1, with 7 bases that match TRBD1. The germline V gene encodes CDR1 SGHRS and CDR2 YFSETQ. Unmatched junction bases numbered 5, after V lost 1 base and J lost 4 bases. This CDR3 has 15 amino acids. The CDR3 nucleotides read TGCGCCAGCAGCTTGCAGGGGGTAAGGTACAATGAGCAGTTCTTC. The encoded protein is CASSLQGVRYNEQFF.

V gene TRBV7-2 combines with J gene TRBJ2-1; no firm D call. Between the trimmed V and J ends, which lost 3 bases and 2 bases, there was a span of 11 bases. CDR1 and CDR2 (germline): SGHTA, FQGNSA. This CDR3 spans 15 amino acids. CDR3 nucleotide sequence: TGTGCCAGCAGCTTGGAGTCTCGGGCCTACAATGAGCAGTTCTTC. Residues: CASSLESRAYNEQFF.

The V call is TRBV14, the J call TRBJ1-1; no firm D call. V was clipped by 5 bases and J by 8 bases, with 15 bases between them. Per germline, CDR1 SGHDN and CDR2 FVKESK. The CDR3 is made up of 13 amino acids. The CDR3 here is CASSEGRAGEAFF. In nucleotides, the CDR3 is TGTGCCAGCAGCGAAGGGAGGGCGGGCGAAGCTTTCTTT. The full variable domain, with the rest looked up from reference TRBV14 and TRBJ1-1, is EAGVTQFPSHSVIEKGQTVTLRCDPISGHDNLYWYRRVMGKEIKFLLHFVKESKQDESGMPNNRFLAERTGGTYSTLKVQPAELEDSGVYFCASSEGRAGEAFFGQGTRLTVV.

This clone was observed a few times. This rearrangement joins TRBV11-3 to TRBJ2-7; tentatively, D is TRBD1 (5 bases). Germline-derived CDR1 and CDR2 are SGHNT and YENEEA. This CDR3 has 13 residues. Trimming removed 1 base from V and 3 bases from J, with 7 bases in between. The CDR3 reads CASSLGGSYEQYF. The DNA of the CDR3 is TGTGCCAGCAGCTTAGGGGGCAGCTACGAGCAGTACTTC.

The chain joins TRBV2 to TRBJ2-2, with 7 bases aligning to TRBD2. V was clipped by 6 bases and J by 2 bases; unmatched bases: 3. This CDR3 is built from 14 residues. Germline V CDR1 and CDR2: SNHLY, FYNNEI. CDR3 sequence reads: CASSGLVNTGELFF. DNA of the CDR3: TGTGCCAGCAGCGGACTAGTAAACACCGGGGAGCTGTTTTTT. Full variable domain (outside the CDR3, taken from reference TRBV2 and TRBJ2-2): EPEVTQTPSHQVTQMGQEVILRCVPISNHLYFYWYRQILGQKVEFLVSFYNNEISEKSEIFDDQFSVERPDGSNFTLKIRSTKLEDSAMYFCASSGLVNTGELFFGEGSRLTVL.

The chain is built from TRBV11-2 and TRBJ1-2; 9 positions match TRBD1. The CDR3 totals 16 residues. Germline CDR1 is SGHAT and CDR2 is FQNNGV. J gave up 7 bases and V 1 base, and 10 bases lay outside the gene matches. The chain's CDR3 is CASSLGTPTGGSGYTF. The DNA of the CDR3 is TGTGCCAGCAGCTTAGGGACCCCTACAGGGGGCTCTGGCTACACCTTC. Looking up the rest from reference TRBV11-2 and TRBJ1-2 gives the full variable domain: EAGVAQSPRYKIIEKRQSVAFWCNPISGHATLYWYQQILGQGPKLLIQFQNNGVVDDSQLPKDRFSAERLKGVDSTLKIQPAKLEDSAVYLCASSLGTPTGGSGYTFGSGTRLTVV.

This clone has a single count. V is TRBV11-3 and J is TRBJ1-3, with D unclear. Germline loops: CDR1 SGHNT, CDR2 YENEEA. There are 14 residues in the CDR3. Trimming stripped 2 bases from V and 2 bases from J, with 7 bases between. This CDR3 reads CASSLRGTGNTIYF. Written as DNA, the CDR3 is TGTGCCAGCAGCTTAAGAGGGACTGGAAACACCATATATTTT.

The V call is TRBV11-3, the J call TRBJ2-1; 11 bases match TRBD2. This CDR3 comprises 17 residues. Germline loops: CDR1 SGHNT, CDR2 YENEEA. With 4 bases clipped from V and 9 bases from J, the junction kept 14 bases outside the gene matches. The CDR3: CASSWGMLTSGMGEQFF. The CDR3 coding sequence is TGTGCCAGCAGCTGGGGGATGCTGACTAGCGGGATGGGTGAGCAGTTCTTC.

The chain carries TRBV5-1 and TRBJ1-1, with D maybe TRBD1 (6 bases). Deletions cut 4 bases from V and 1 base from J, with 11 bases between. CDR1 is SGHRS, CDR2 YFSETQ, per germline. This CDR3 is 14 amino acids long. The CDR3 region is CASSALQGNTEAFF. The CDR3 region has the DNA TGCGCCAGCAGCGCCCTACAGGGGAACACTGAAGCTTTCTTT.

The rearrangement links TRBV7-9 to TRBJ2-5; 12 bases agree with TRBD2. V gave up 0 bases and J gave up 1 base; unmatched junction bases: 6. Germline V gives CDR1 SEHNR, CDR2 FQNEAQ (reference sequence). There are 18 residues in the CDR3. This CDR3 reads CASSLAGWTSGIQETQYF. In DNA form, the CDR3 reads TGTGCCAGCAGCTTAGCGGGTTGGACTAGCGGGATCCAAGAGACCCAGTACTTC.

The chain recombines TRBV5-1 with TRBJ1-1; perhaps TRBD1 as D (6 bases). The germline V gene encodes CDR1 SGHRS and CDR2 YFSETQ. Between the trimmed V and J ends, which lost 0 bases and 3 bases, there was a span of 15 bases. The CDR3 has 16 amino acids. The CDR3 protein is CASSLAMGAIDTEAFF. The CDR3 bases are TGCGCCAGCAGCTTGGCAATGGGGGCGATTGACACTGAAGCTTTCTTT.